One and the same sample provided the 10 T cell receptor beta chains below, sequenced in a study of control samples from healthy donors and cancer patients. This table comes from immunoSEQ multiplex PCR, and its TCRdb copy is limited to in-frame clones, with some not included. The profile shows approximately 50,000 clones, approximately 95% of them singletons. The sample comprised blood. The receptor source for this set is a man aged 25 to 40 in good health.

The chain has TRBV19 and TRBJ2-1; TRBD1 matches 8 bases. The CDR3 has 14 residues. The germline V gene has CDR1 LNHDA and CDR2 SQIVND (reference sequence). With V trimmed by 9 bases and J by 1 base, 5 bases remained unmatched. CDR3 sequence: CASLQGDSYNEQFF. The CDR3 DNA follows: TGTGCCAGCCTACAGGGGGATTCCTACAATGAGCAGTTCTTC.

The chain uses TRBV6-1 and TRBJ2-1; 11 bases line up with TRBD2. With V trimmed by 0 bases and J by 6 bases, 4 bases remained unmatched. The germline V gene encodes CDR1 MNHNS and CDR2 SASEGT. The CDR3 has 16 residues. The CDR3 nucleotides read TGTGCCAGCAGTGAAGCTTTAGCGGGAGGGCCCAATGAGCAGTTCTTC. It yields the protein CASSEALAGGPNEQFF.

In nucleotides, the CDR3 is TGCGCCAGCAGCTTGCGTCAAGAGACCCAGTACTTC. Translating gives CASSLRQETQYF. This chain uses TRBV5-1 with TRBJ2-5; D uncertain. V shed 1 base and J shed 2 bases, with 3 bases lying between them. Germline V gene sequence: CDR1 SGHRS, CDR2 YFSETQ. The CDR3 is made up of 12 amino acids.

The chain employs TRBV3-1 (or the pseudogene TRBV3-2) and TRBJ1-3, with D unresolved. CDR3 length: 16 residues. Germline CDR1 and CDR2: LGHDT and YNNKEL (reference sequence). Trimming shortened V by 1 base and J by 0 bases, and 10 bases separated the two germline ends. This chain's CDR3 is CASSQVARHSGNTIYF. The DNA of the CDR3 is TGTGCCAGCAGCCAAGTCGCCAGACACTCTGGAAACACCATATATTTT.

CDR3 nucleotides: TGTGCCAGCAGCCCTTCGACAGGGGGACTCACTGAAGCTTTCTTT. This gives the protein CASSPSTGGLTEAFF. V and J are TRBV7-2 and TRBJ1-1; the match to TRBD1 covers 9 bases. Trimming took 5 bases from V and 4 from J; bases not matched to a gene: 8. Germline CDR1 is SGHTA and CDR2 is FQGNSA. This CDR3 spans 15 amino acids.

The chain is built from TRBV4-3 and TRBJ2-7; TRBD2 is a possible D gene (6 bases). The germline V gene encodes CDR1 LGHNA and CDR2 YSLEER. The CDR3 length is 16 residues. The germline V and J ends were trimmed by 0 bases and 5 bases, with 17 bases remaining between them. In DNA, the CDR3 is TGCGCCAGCAGCCAAGATTTGCGGGGAAGCGTCGACGAGCAGTACTTC. This translates into CASSQDLRGSVDEQYF.

This chain uses TRBV15 with TRBJ2-7, with 7 bases matching TRBD2. The V and J ends lost 1 base and 3 bases, in that order; junction bases with no gene match: 6. The CDR3 runs 15 residues. The germline gives CDR1 LNHNV, CDR2 YYDKDF (reference sequence). The CDR3 DNA sequence: TGTGCCACCAGCAGAGGTGGGGCTAGCGGCTACGAGCAGTACTTC. Protein product: CATSRGGASGYEQYF.

This clone was counted once. V usage is TRBV3-1 (or the pseudogene TRBV3-2) and J usage is TRBJ1-4; D remains ambiguous. Deletions cut 2 bases from V and 3 bases from J, with 16 bases between. This CDR3 region has 17 residues. The V gene's germline CDR1 is LGHDT and CDR2 YNNKEL (reference sequence). CDR3 amino acids: CASSQLNLIGANEKLFF. CDR3 in DNA: TGTGCCAGCAGCCAATTAAACCTCATCGGGGCTAATGAAAAACTGTTTTTT.

The V and J genes are TRBV6-5 and TRBJ2-3; 9 bases fit TRBD1. Trimming removed 4 bases from V and 3 bases from J; junction bases left unmatched: 5. Looked up from germline, CDR1 is MNHEY and CDR2 is SVGAGI. The length of the CDR3 is 15 residues. CDR3 loop: CASSSGTGWTDTQYF. The CDR3, as DNA: TGTGCCAGCAGTTCGGGGACAGGGTGGACAGATACGCAGTATTTT.

V and J are TRBV18 and TRBJ2-1; TRBD2 matches at 9 bases. This CDR3 spans 14 amino acids. The germline V gene has CDR1 KGHSH and CDR2 LQKENI. V gave up 0 bases and J gave up 9 bases; unmatched junction bases: 3. CDR3 sequence reads: CASSPPSSGVEQFF. In DNA, the CDR3 is TGTGCCAGCTCACCACCGTCTAGCGGGGTTGAGCAGTTCTTC.